Below are 5 T cell receptor beta chains sequenced from a single sample in a study of cytomegalovirus exposure and HLA in healthy donors. Method: immunoSEQ multiplex PCR; TCRdb's copy keeps in-frame clones and lacks some. The sample has roughly 120,000 clones, approximately 90% seen once; the top ten hold roughly 6.3%. Sequencing was done on a sample of PBMCs. These receptors were collected from a woman aged 18-35 years in good health and CMV-seropositive.

The CDR3 nucleotides read TGTGCCAGCAGTCGACAGGGAGTGGGTGACGAGCAGTACTTC. Protein sequence: CASSRQGVGDEQYF. The chain combines TRBV6-1 with TRBJ2-7; TRBD1 aligns across 7 bases. The CDR3 covers 14 residues. Germline CDR1 reads MNHNS; CDR2 reads SASEGT. Trimming took 5 bases from V and 5 from J; bases not matched to a gene: 9.

The genes are TRBV4-3 and TRBJ1-2, with D uncertain. From germline, CDR1 is LGHNA and CDR2 YSLEER. Trimming cost V 0 bases and J 6 bases, with 14 bases left between them. The CDR3 loop spans 15 amino acids. The CDR3 nucleotides are TGCGCCAGCAGCCAAGAATCCAGGTTGGGTCATGGCTACACCTTC. It encodes CASSQESRLGHGYTF.

The chain employs TRBV29-1 and TRBJ1-4, with D possibly TRBD1 on 5 matching bases. Trimming left V 6 bases short and J 8 bases short, with 13 bases between. The germline CDR1 and CDR2 sequences are SQVTM and ANQGSEA. The CDR3 covers 12 residues. CDR3 DNA sequence: TGCAGCGTGGGTAGAAAGGGGGAAAAACTGTTTTTT. Its protein is CSVGRKGEKLFF.

The V gene is TRBV19, the J gene TRBJ1-1, with unresolved D. The CDR3 extends over 16 amino acids. CDR1 is LNHDA and CDR2 is SQIVND in the germline V gene (reference sequence). V lost 7 bases, J lost 2 bases, and 20 bases lay in between. The CDR3 loop reads CASMEVLPDINTEAFF. The CDR3 DNA follows: TGTGCCAGTATGGAGGTCCTCCCCGATATAAACACTGAAGCTTTCTTT.

The chain is built from TRBV5-1 and TRBJ1-2, with 10 bases fitting TRBD1. Germline V gene lookup returns CDR1 SGHRS and CDR2 YFSETQ. V shed 2 bases and J 13 bases; nucleotides not matched to a gene: 8. The length of the CDR3 is 13 residues. The CDR3 nucleotides are TGCGCCAGCAGCTTAGACCCGACAGGGGGCGGCACCTTC. As protein: CASSLDPTGGGTF.